This paragraph reports one TCR beta chain. The data were obtained in a study of CD8 T cells in Susac syndrome. RNA, at about 0.45 to 1 ug, was reverse transcribed with random hexamers. Each CDR3 protein is one row after TCRdb ran MiXCR on the immunoSEQ multiplex PCR reads. The data contain some 200,000 distinct CDR3 sequences, 85% to 95% of them singletons. Germline assignment: CDR1 LNHNV and CDR2 YYDKDF (reference sequence). The length of the CDR3 is 15 residues. V lost 0 bases to trimming and J lost 6 bases, with 13 bases between them. Both CD4+ and CD8+ T cells were negatively isolated, and TEMRA cells underwent FACS enrichment.

Material: CD4+ T cells from PBMCs. This chain joins TRBV15 and TRBJ2-3; TRBD1 might be the D (5 bases). This TCR derives from a human donor in good health. CDR3 coding DNA: TGTGCCACCAGCAGAGATCGTGGGGCGGTGGATACGCAGTATTTT. Translated, it gives CATSRDRGAVDTQYF. The complete variable domain, with remaining parts taken from reference TRBV15 and TRBJ2-3, reads DAMVIQNPRYQVTQFGKPVTLSCSQTLNHNVMYWYQQKSSQAPKLLFHYYDKDFNNEADTPDNFQSRRPNTSFCFLDIRSPGLGDTAMYLCATSRDRGAVDTQYFGPGTRLTVL.